The 9 T cell receptor beta chains given below trace back to one sample, sequenced in a study of regulatory T cells in long-lasting Graves disease. To make TCR beta libraries, researchers used iRepertoire HTBI primers and Arm-PCR of CDR3 regions. TCRdb independently ran MiXCR on the multiplex PCR reads; one entry per CDR3 protein. The data show roughly 360,000 distinct CDR3 sequences, 20% to 25% seen once. Documented time point: persistent/refractory GD, antithyroid drugs over 5 years with positive TRAb. The authors made the TCR library using RNA they extracted from PBMCs. Material: peripheral blood mononuclear cells (PBMCs), obtained when the disease was refractory, from a patient treated with antithyroid drugs. The receptors here all came from a woman between 40 and 55 years old with Graves disease.

In this sample, this clonotype turned up many times. This sequence joins TRBV20-1 and TRBJ2-7; no definite D call. The CDR3 consists of 16 residues. Germline CDR1 reads DFQATT; CDR2 reads SNEGSKA (reference sequence). The V end was cut by 0 bases, the J end by 3 bases, with 18 bases between. CDR3 DNA: TGCAGTGCTAGAGAAGGTAGCCTCGGCTCCTTCTACGAGCAGTACTTC. This encodes CSAREGSLGSFYEQYF.

This clonotype was found many times. CDR3 sequence (DNA): TGTGCCAGCAGTTACTCGAGCGGGAATAACTATGGCTACACCTTC. Its translation: CASSYSSGNNYGYTF. The chain links TRBV6-5 to TRBJ1-2; no clear D gene. In germline, CDR1 is MNHEY, CDR2 SVGAGI. V lost 0 bases and J 1 base, leaving 9 bases between the germline ends. This CDR3 spans 15 amino acids.

This clonotype came up a few times. The chain employs TRBV7-6 and TRBJ2-1, with TRBD2 matching 9 bases. CDR3 length equals 15 residues. Trimming took 5 bases from V and 7 from J; bases not matched to a gene: 9. Germline loops: CDR1 SGHVS, CDR2 FNYEAQ. The chain's CDR3 is CASSPLAGPGNEQFF. In DNA, the CDR3 is TGTGCCAGCAGCCCTCTAGCGGGACCAGGGAATGAGCAGTTCTTC. Full variable domain (rest looked up from reference TRBV7-6 and TRBJ2-1): GAGVSQSPRYKVTKRGQDVALRCDPISGHVSLYWYRQALGQGPEFLTYFNYEAQQDKSGLPNDRFSAERPEGSISTLTIQRTEQRDSAMYRCASSPLAGPGNEQFFGPGTRLTVL.

V gene TRBV5-6 combines with J gene TRBJ2-7; no firm D call. This CDR3 has 11 amino acids. The V gene lost 5 bases and the J gene lost 7 bases, with 10 bases spanning the gap. Germline loops: CDR1 SGHDT, CDR2 YYEEEE. The CDR3 loop is CASSYDTEQYF. CDR3 DNA: TGTGCCAGCAGTTACGACACTGAGCAGTACTTC.

This clonotype was seen a few times. The chain is built from TRBV11-2 and TRBJ2-1; 9 bases align to TRBD1. CDR1 SGHAT and CDR2 FQNNGV come from the germline V gene. With 5 bases clipped from V and 8 bases from J, the junction kept 10 bases outside the gene matches. The CDR3 is made up of 15 amino acids. The CDR3 sequence: CASSPYGQGNDEQFF. CDR3 DNA sequence: TGTGCCAGCAGCCCATACGGACAGGGGAACGATGAGCAGTTCTTC.

In this sample, this clonotype turned up a few times. The chain is built from TRBV7-2 and TRBJ2-7; the match to TRBD2 covers 10 bases. This CDR3 spans 17 amino acids. Germline V gives CDR1 SGHTA, CDR2 FQGNSA. Trimming took 3 bases from V and 4 from J; bases not matched to a gene: 12. As DNA, the CDR3 is TGTGCCAGCAGCTTGGGCGATCTTAGCGGGAGGAAGTACGAGCAGTACTTC. Translating it yields CASSLGDLSGRKYEQYF. Complete variable domain (other parts from reference TRBV7-2 and TRBJ2-7): GAGVSQSPSNKVTEKGKDVELRCDPISGHTALYWYRQSLGQGLEFLIYFQGNSAPDKSGLPSDRFSAERTGGSVSTLTIQRTQQEDSAVYLCASSLGDLSGRKYEQYFGPGTRLTVT.

This clonotype showed up many times. V usage is TRBV27 and J usage is TRBJ1-2; the D gene is possibly TRBD1 (5 bases). Per germline, CDR1 MNHEY and CDR2 SMNVEV (reference sequence). This CDR3 is built from 12 residues. Trimming left V 5 bases short and J 10 bases short, with 14 bases between. The CDR3 coding sequence is TGTGCCAGCAGTAACAACGGACAAGACTACACCTTC. Its translation: CASSNNGQDYTF.

This clonotype was detected many times. The CDR3 sequence: CSVGFSGGALDEQYF. The CDR3 bases are TGCAGCGTTGGGTTTAGCGGGGGGGCCCTCGACGAGCAGTACTTC. The rearrangement links TRBV29-1 to TRBJ2-7, with 11 bases fitting TRBD2. This CDR3 contains 15 residues. Germline CDR1 SQVTM, CDR2 ANQGSEA. The trim removed 4 bases at V and 5 bases at J, leaving 10 bases unmatched.

In its sample, this clonotype was seen many times. The chain recombines TRBV29-1 with TRBJ2-4; 7 positions agree with TRBD1. With V trimmed by 4 bases and J by 2 bases, 11 bases remained unmatched. The CDR3 loop spans 16 amino acids. Germline V gene lookup returns CDR1 SQVTM and CDR2 ANQGSEA. CDR3 sequence (DNA): TGCAGCGTTGCCGGGACAGACGGTGGGTCCAAAAACATTCAGTACTTC. Its protein is CSVAGTDGGSKNIQYF.